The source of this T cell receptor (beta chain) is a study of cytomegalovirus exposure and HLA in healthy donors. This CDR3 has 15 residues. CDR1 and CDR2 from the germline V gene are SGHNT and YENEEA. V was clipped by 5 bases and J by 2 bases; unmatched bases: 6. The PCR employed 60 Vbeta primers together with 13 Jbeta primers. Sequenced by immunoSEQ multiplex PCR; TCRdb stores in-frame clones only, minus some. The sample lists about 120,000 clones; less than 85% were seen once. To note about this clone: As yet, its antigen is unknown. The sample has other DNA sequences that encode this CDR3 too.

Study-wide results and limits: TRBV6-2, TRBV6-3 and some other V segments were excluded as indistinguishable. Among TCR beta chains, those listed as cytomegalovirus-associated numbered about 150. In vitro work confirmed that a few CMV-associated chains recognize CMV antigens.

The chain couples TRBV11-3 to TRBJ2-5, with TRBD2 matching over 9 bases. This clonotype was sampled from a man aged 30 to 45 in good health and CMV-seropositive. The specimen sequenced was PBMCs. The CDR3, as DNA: TGTGCCAGCAGCGTAGGTAGCGGGGGACAAGAGACCCAGTACTTC. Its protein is CASSVGSGGQETQYF.